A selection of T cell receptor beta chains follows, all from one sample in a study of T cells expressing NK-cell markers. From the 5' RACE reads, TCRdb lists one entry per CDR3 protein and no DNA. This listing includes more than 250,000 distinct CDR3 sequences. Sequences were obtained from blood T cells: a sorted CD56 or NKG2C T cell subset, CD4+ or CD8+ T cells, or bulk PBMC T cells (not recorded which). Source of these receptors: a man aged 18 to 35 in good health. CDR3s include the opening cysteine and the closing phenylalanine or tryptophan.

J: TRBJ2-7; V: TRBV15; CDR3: CATSRKQGSREQYF
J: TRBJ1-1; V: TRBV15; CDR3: CATSSGRGDTEAFF
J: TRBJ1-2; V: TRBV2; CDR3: CASSKLRDRGNGYTF
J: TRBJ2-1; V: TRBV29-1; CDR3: CSVEGSRVYNEQFF
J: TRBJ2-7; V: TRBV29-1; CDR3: CSVSMTVREQYF
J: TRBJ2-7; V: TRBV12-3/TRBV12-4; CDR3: CASSLAGGPNYEQYF
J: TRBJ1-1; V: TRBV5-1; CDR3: CASSSTQGSTEAFF
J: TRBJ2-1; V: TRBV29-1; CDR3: CSVLKGVTHEQFF
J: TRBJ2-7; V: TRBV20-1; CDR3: CSAPTVYGYEQYF
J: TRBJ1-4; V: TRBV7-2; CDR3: CASSQGNRGREKLFF
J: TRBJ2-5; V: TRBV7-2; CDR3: CAIAKGLAGVETQYF
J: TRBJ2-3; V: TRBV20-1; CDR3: CSAMPGPRGDTQYF
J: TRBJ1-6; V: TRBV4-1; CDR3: CASSQDLTPLHF
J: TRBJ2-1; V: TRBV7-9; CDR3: CASSRRDRVGDEQFF
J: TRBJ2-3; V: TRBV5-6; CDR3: CASSLAPADTDTQYF
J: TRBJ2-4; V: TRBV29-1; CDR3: CSVTGGRMLLAKNIQYF
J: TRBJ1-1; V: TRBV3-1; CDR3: CASSQTGLGAFF
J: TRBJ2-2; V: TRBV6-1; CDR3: CASSRLSAGGTGELFF
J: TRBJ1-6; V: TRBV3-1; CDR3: CASSQVSGGSPLHF
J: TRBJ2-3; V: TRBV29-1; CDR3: CSVRDRGPTDTQYF
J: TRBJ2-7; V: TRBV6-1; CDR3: CASRRTVRSSYEQYF
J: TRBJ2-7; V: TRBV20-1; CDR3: CSARRQQNSHEQYF
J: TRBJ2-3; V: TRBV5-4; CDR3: CASSLDTHSTDTQYF
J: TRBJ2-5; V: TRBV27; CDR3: CASSLSWTSGRQETQYF
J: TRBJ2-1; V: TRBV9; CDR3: CASSDQWARNEQFF
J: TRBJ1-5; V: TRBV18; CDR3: CASSPRSGGNQPQHF
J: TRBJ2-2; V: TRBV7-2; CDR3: CASTSSTSLDTGELFF
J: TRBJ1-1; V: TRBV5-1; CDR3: CASSWGQGKEAFF
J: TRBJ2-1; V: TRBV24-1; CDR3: CATSDQNLGQGALNEQFF
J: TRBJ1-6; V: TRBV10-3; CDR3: CAISESTRGFRSYNSPLHF
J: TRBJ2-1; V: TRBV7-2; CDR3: CASSFPRQTNHNEQFF
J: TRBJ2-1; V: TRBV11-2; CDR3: CASTVGGYGGEQFF
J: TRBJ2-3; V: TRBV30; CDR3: CAWSVGQGATDTQYF
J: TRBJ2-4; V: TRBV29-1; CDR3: CSVGDTGVAKNIQYF
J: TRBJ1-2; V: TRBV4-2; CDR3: CASSSLGTGSYGYTF
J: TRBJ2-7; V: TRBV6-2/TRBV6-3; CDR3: CASRDSHYEQYF
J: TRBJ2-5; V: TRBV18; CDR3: CASSPIGPQETQYF
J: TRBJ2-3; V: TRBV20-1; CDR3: CSALPGGTDTQYF
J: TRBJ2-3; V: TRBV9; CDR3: CASSAGDGKITDTQYF
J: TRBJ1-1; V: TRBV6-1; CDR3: CASSPLSLMNTEAFF
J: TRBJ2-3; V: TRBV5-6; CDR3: CASSLTRGVTEGLFSTDTQYF
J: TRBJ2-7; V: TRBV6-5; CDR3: CASSPTESSYEQYF
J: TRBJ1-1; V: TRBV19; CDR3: CASSIVSDREAFF
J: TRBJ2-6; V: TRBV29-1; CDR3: CSVSGLGSSGANVLTF
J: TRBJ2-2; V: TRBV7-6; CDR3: CASSSTSGSTGELFF
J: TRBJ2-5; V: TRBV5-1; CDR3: CASSFKRAQETQYF
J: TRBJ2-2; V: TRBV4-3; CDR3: CASSHGPGLADTGELFF
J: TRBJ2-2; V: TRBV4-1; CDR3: CASSPTSGWRTGELFF
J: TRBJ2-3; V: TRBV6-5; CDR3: CASSYPSGINADTQYF
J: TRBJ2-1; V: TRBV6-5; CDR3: CASRGGQVYHNEQFF
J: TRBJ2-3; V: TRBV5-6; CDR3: CASSGDRSLTDTQYF
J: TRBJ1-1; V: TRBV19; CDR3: CASSTLRTEAFF
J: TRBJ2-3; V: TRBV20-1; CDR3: CSARGLVWTQYF
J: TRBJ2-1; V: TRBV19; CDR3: CASSIGARGGRASYNEQFF
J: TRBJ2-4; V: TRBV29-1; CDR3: CSAQTGPKNIQYF
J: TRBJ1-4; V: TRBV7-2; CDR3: CASSVSGTGNEKLFF
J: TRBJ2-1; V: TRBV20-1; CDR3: CSVDRDSPGNEQFF